This T cell receptor beta chain came from a study of blood T cells in healthy people across ages. Study summary: Capture by template switching was about one barcoded beta molecule per two T cells.

The second PCR ran about 6 to 11 cycles with a sample-barcoded 5' primer and J-beta primers. TCRdb ran MiXCR on the 5' RACE reads and lists one entry per CDR3 protein. The table records hundreds of thousands of distinct CDR3 sequences, around 34% of them present only once. Looked up from germline, CDR1 is SEHNR and CDR2 is FQNEAQ (reference sequence). This CDR3 is 17 amino acids long. Caucasian, healthy and from Russia, the donors were aged between about 6 and 90. Total RNA was isolated from each sample in quantities of at least 6 micrograms. This receptor was obtained from a man in his late teens or twenties in good health. The chain is built from TRBV7-9 and TRBJ2-1, with TRBD2 identical over 8 bases. The DNA end favors TRBJ2-7, so the J call may be wrong. Sequencing was carried out using blood. CDR3 protein: CASSPSWPERGYDEQYF. As DNA, the CDR3 is TGTGCCAGCAGCCCTTCTTGGCCAGAGCGGGGGTACGATGAGCAGTACTTC.